One T cell receptor beta chain is described in this entry. Its antigen is unidentified. TCR beta VDJ and CDR3 were profiled, and genomic DNA was the template. A single record per CDR3 protein comes from TCRdb applying MiXCR to the reads. This table has 60,000 or so distinct CDR3 sequences, under 55% appearing once. The data were obtained in a study of CD8+CD57+ T cells in acquired aplastic anemia. Across the whole study: Average DNA yield from sorted CD4+ and CD8+ cells was about 3 ug. Where healthy donors were concerned, CD4+ cells averaged about 11 million reads. Study-wide points: For CD8+ Simpson's diversity, patients and controls showed no significant difference.

The V gene's germline CDR1 is SNHLY and CDR2 FYNNEI. V lost 5 bases and J lost 7; bases outside the gene matches: 8. CDR3 size: 14 residues. This sequence originates from a human donor in good health, serving as a control. The sample comprised sorted CD4+, CD8+, or CD8+CD57+ T cells (not recorded which) from PBMCs. V is TRBV2 and J is TRBJ2-7, with 10 bases that match TRBD2. The CDR3 spells CASSILAGVGEQYV. The DNA of the CDR3 is TGTGCCAGCAGTATTCTAGCGGGAGTAGGAGAGCAGTACGTC.